The 30 T cell receptor beta chains below all came from one sample that was sequenced in a study of beta chain features in type 1 diabetes. Expressed TCRB transcripts were sequenced, since all the RNA that had been isolated was reverse transcribed. TCRdb's table, derived via immunoSEQ multiplex PCR, lists solely in-frame clones and lacks some. In the table there are fewer than 250,000 clones, about 10% of which are singletons. Sequenced input: naive CD4+ T cells from blood. The receptors here all came from a woman younger than 30 in good health.

Only a few counts were recorded for this clone. The J gene is TRBJ1-1, the V gene TRBV30; D not certain. Germline V gives CDR1 GTSNPN, CDR2 SVGIG (reference sequence). The germline V and J ends were trimmed by 4 bases and 3 bases, with 12 bases remaining between them. The CDR3 totals 13 residues. CDR3 residues: CAWNVGRYTEAFF. DNA for the CDR3: TGTGCCTGGAACGTTGGGAGGTACACTGAAGCTTTCTTT.

The V and J genes are TRBV4-1 and TRBJ2-7; 10 nucleotides agree with TRBD1. J lost 4 bases, V lost 6 bases, and 12 bases had no gene match. Germline assignment: CDR1 MGHRA and CDR2 YSYEKL. This CDR3 comprises 16 residues. CDR3 in DNA: TGCGCCAGCAGTGTGGGAAAGGGACAGGGGAAGTACGAGCAGTACTTC. As protein: CASSVGKGQGKYEQYF.

This clone occurred a few times. V usage is TRBV6-1 and J usage is TRBJ1-6; 7 nucleotides agree with TRBD1. Looked up from germline, CDR1 is MNHNS and CDR2 is SASEGT. Trimming at V came to 7 bases and at J to 4 bases, leaving 7 bases not matched to a gene. The CDR3 covers 15 residues. In DNA, the CDR3 is TGTGCCAGCAACACAGGGGAGGCGTATAATTCACCCCTCCACTTT. Its protein product is CASNTGEAYNSPLHF.

A few counts support this clone. The chain recombines TRBV11-1 with TRBJ2-6; 7 bases agree with TRBD1. CDR3 length equals 16 residues. V shed 5 bases, J shed 2 bases, and the junction held 6 bases outside the gene matches. Germline lookup yields CDR1 SGHAT and CDR2 FQDESV (reference sequence). The CDR3 here is CASSRGTVPGANVLTF. CDR3 in DNA: TGTGCCAGCAGCCGTGGGACAGTCCCTGGGGCCAACGTCCTGACTTTC.

This sequence joins TRBV6-5 and TRBJ1-2, with 7 bases identical to TRBD1. Germline lookup yields CDR1 MNHEY and CDR2 SVGAGI. V dropped 1 base and J dropped 3; count of bases not matched to a gene: 2. The length of the CDR3 is 14 residues. CDR3 amino acids: CASSYFGTDYGYTF. The DNA of the CDR3 is TGTGCCAGCAGTTACTTCGGGACAGACTATGGCTACACCTTC.

The chain employs TRBV28 and TRBJ2-7, with D possibly being TRBD1 (6 bases). Germline-derived CDR1 and CDR2 are MDHEN and SYDVKM. V was trimmed by 3 bases and J by 6 bases, leaving 15 bases between them. The length of the CDR3 is 14 residues. The CDR3 DNA follows: TGTGCCAGCAGTTTCGAACCAGGGGTGGGCGAGCAGTACTTC. This translates into CASSFEPGVGEQYF.

The chain recombines TRBV28 with TRBJ2-7; 12 bases align to TRBD2. The V segment lost 6 bases and the J segment 1 base; nucleotides outside the gene matches: 4. This CDR3 spans 15 amino acids. In germline, CDR1 is MDHEN, CDR2 SYDVKM. The CDR3 DNA follows: TGTGCCAGCAGGGCTAGCGGGAGGGGGTCCTACGAGCAGTACTTC. Protein product: CASRASGRGSYEQYF.

This clone was detected only a few times. This sequence joins TRBV5-1 and TRBJ2-5, with TRBD1 matching over 7 bases. Germline V lookup: CDR1 SGHRS, CDR2 YFSETQ. V was pared by 4 bases and J by 2 bases, with 11 bases of the junction left unmatched. This CDR3 is 16 amino acids long. The CDR3: CASSRRTGDGQETQYF. The CDR3 coding sequence is TGCGCCAGCAGCCGCCGGACAGGCGATGGGCAAGAGACCCAGTACTTC.

The chain has TRBV7-3 and TRBJ2-7; TRBD1 is a possible D gene (5 bases). This CDR3 comprises 12 residues. V lost 3 bases and J 6 bases, leaving 9 bases between the germline ends. CDR1 is SGHTA and CDR2 is FQGTGA in the germline V gene. CDR3 amino acids: CASSLGRIEQYF. CDR3 sequence (DNA): TGTGCCAGCAGCTTGGGGCGGATCGAGCAGTACTTC.

Turning to this clone: At one end the junction does not follow the germline gene, possibly because of a read error. V and J are TRBV6-5 and TRBJ2-5; D perhaps matches TRBD2 (6 bases). The germline V gene has CDR1 MNHEY and CDR2 SVGAGI. The CDR3 consists of 12 residues. CDR3 DNA: TGTGCCAGCAGGGACGGGGGAGAGGCCCAGTACTTC. This translates into CASRDGGEAQYF.

This clone came up a few times. The chain is built from TRBV4-2 and TRBJ2-7, with TRBD1 matching over 7 bases. The CDR3 loop spans 17 amino acids. The ends lost 0 bases at V and 4 bases at J; junction bases unmatched: 12. Germline CDR1 and CDR2: LGHNA and YNFKEQ. The CDR3, as DNA: TGTGCCAGCAGCCAAGAAGTGGGAGCAGGGGGTACGTACGAGCAGTACTTC. This gives the protein CASSQEVGAGGTYEQYF.

V is TRBV6-5 and J is TRBJ2-2; TRBD2 is a possible D gene (5 bases). The V end was cut by 5 bases, the J end by 4 bases, with 8 bases between. This CDR3 is 13 amino acids long. CDR1 is MNHEY, CDR2 SVGAGI, per germline. Here the CDR3 DNA reads TGTGCCAGCAGTCTGAGCGGCACCGGGGAGCTGTTTTTT. The encoded protein is CASSLSGTGELFF.

This clone was found a few times. This chain uses TRBV7-9 with TRBJ1-5; tentatively, D is TRBD1 (5 bases). Germline loops: CDR1 SEHNR, CDR2 FQNEAQ (reference sequence). V dropped 0 bases and J dropped 7 bases, with 13 bases sitting between them. This CDR3 region has 15 residues. The CDR3 coding sequence is TGTGCCAGCAGCTTAGCGGGAGGAGGGGTCCAGCCCCAGCATTTT. Amino acid sequence: CASSLAGGGVQPQHF.

This chain joins TRBV2 and TRBJ2-5, with a possible D match to TRBD1 (5 bases). Germline-derived CDR1 and CDR2 are SNHLY and FYNNEI. The germline V and J ends were trimmed by 0 bases and 4 bases, with 9 bases remaining between them. This CDR3 contains 14 residues. CDR3 loop: CASSEAARAETQYF. As DNA, the CDR3 is TGTGCCAGCAGTGAAGCGGCCAGGGCAGAGACCCAGTACTTC.

The J gene is TRBJ1-1, the V gene TRBV19; TRBD1 aligns across 7 bases. V lost 3 bases, J lost 4 bases, and 2 bases stayed unmatched. The germline V gene has CDR1 LNHDA and CDR2 SQIVND (reference sequence). The CDR3 runs to 13 residues. CDR3 nucleotide sequence: TGTGCCAGTAGTATGGGGACAGTCACTGAAGCTTTCTTT. It codes for CASSMGTVTEAFF.

This clone was recorded a few times. The chain has TRBV6-1 and TRBJ2-1; possibly TRBD2 for D (5 bases). The CDR3 is 14 residues long. CDR1 MNHNS and CDR2 SASEGT come from the germline V gene. The V end lost 5 bases, the J end lost 4 bases, and 12 bases lay between the germline ends. The CDR3 here is CASSPRRGYNEQFF. In DNA form, the CDR3 reads TGTGCCAGCAGTCCCCGTCGGGGTTACAATGAGCAGTTCTTC.

This chain connects TRBV29-1 to TRBJ1-2, with D possibly being TRBD1 (6 bases). Germline CDR1 and CDR2: SQVTM and ANQGSEA. Trimming took off 7 bases at V and 5 bases at J, with 17 bases between the two ends. The CDR3 spans 13 residues. In nucleotides, the CDR3 is TGCAGCGCGGGCGTAGGGGGTGGATATGGCTACACCTTC. It translates to CSAGVGGGYGYTF.

This chain uses TRBV7-2 with TRBJ2-1; 8 bases line up with TRBD2. Losses at the gene ends were 1 base for V and 6 bases for J; bases not matched to a gene: 5. Germline CDR1 reads SGHTA; CDR2 reads FQGNSA. The CDR3 is made up of 15 amino acids. The DNA for the CDR3 is TGTGCCAGCAGCTTAGAAGCGGGAGAGCCCAATGAGCAGTTCTTC. It encodes CASSLEAGEPNEQFF.

The V gene is TRBV30, the J gene TRBJ2-2; TRBD2 agrees at 7 bases. The CDR3 is 11 residues long. The germline CDR1 and CDR2 sequences are GTSNPN and SVGIG (reference sequence). The CDR3: CAGGGIGELFF. The CDR3 DNA is TGTGCTGGGGGGGGAATCGGGGAGCTGTTTTTT. Drawing the rest from reference TRBV30 and TRBJ2-2, the complete variable domain is SQTIHQWPATLVQPVGSPLSLECTVEGTSNPNLYWYRQAAGRGLQLLFYSVGIGQISSEVPQNLSASRPQDRQFILSSKKLLLSDSGFYLCAGGGIGELFFGEGSRLTVL.

The chain employs TRBV4-1 and TRBJ2-2, with 9 positions matching TRBD1. CDR1 and CDR2 (germline): MGHRA, YSYEKL. CDR3 length: 17 residues. Trimming removed 1 base from V and 6 bases from J; junction bases left unmatched: 9. CDR3 nucleotides: TGCGCCAGCAGCCAAGGAGGACAGGGGAGCGTCGCCGGGGAGCTGTTTTTT. Translation gives CASSQGGQGSVAGELFF.

The V call is TRBV18, the J call TRBJ2-5, with unresolved D. The J call may be wrong; the DNA end is better matched by TRBJ2-7. The CDR3 is made up of 12 amino acids. Germline V gene sequence: CDR1 KGHSH, CDR2 LQKENI. The CDR3 DNA reads TGTGCCAGCTCACCCAATACGTACGAGCAGTACTTC. Protein product: CASSPNTYEQYF.

In its sample, this clone was seen a few times. V usage is TRBV6-1 and J usage is TRBJ2-2, with 8 bases fitting TRBD2. J was trimmed by 0 bases and V by 0 bases; bases with no gene match: 3. This CDR3 spans 17 amino acids. From germline, CDR1 is MNHNS and CDR2 SASEGT. The CDR3 loop is CASSEASGGANTGELFF. CDR3 nucleotides: TGTGCCAGCAGTGAAGCGTCGGGGGGGGCGAACACCGGGGAGCTGTTTTTT.

In this sample, this clone turned up a few times. This chain connects TRBV5-1 to TRBJ2-3; 11 bases agree with TRBD2. V was clipped by 0 bases and J by 2 bases; unmatched bases: 5. The germline V gene encodes CDR1 SGHRS and CDR2 YFSETQ. The CDR3 runs to 17 residues. Here the CDR3 DNA reads TGCGCCAGCAGCTTGGGTGCACTAGCGGGAGCCACAGATACGCAGTATTTT. The encoded protein is CASSLGALAGATDTQYF.

This clone was counted only a few times. This rearrangement joins TRBV9 to TRBJ2-1, with TRBD2 matching 8 bases. Germline V gene sequence: CDR1 SGDLS, CDR2 YYNGEE. This CDR3 is built from 16 residues. V lost 0 bases, J lost 0 bases, and 2 bases stayed unmatched. The CDR3 DNA reads as TGTGCCAGCAGCGTAGCCGGGAGGGCCTCCTACAATGAGCAGTTCTTC. Its protein product is CASSVAGRASYNEQFF.

In this sample, this clone turned up a few times. CDR3 DNA sequence: TGTGCCTGGAACCCAGGGGGCGCTACTGAAGCTTTCTTT. Residues: CAWNPGGATEAFF. The chain carries TRBV30 and TRBJ1-1, with 8 bases matching TRBD1. CDR1 is GTSNPN and CDR2 is SVGIG in the germline V gene (reference sequence). The CDR3 totals 13 residues. The ends lost 4 bases at V and 5 bases at J; junction bases unmatched: 6.

This clone has a handful of counts. The CDR3 spells CAWSGGTIDEQFF. The CDR3, as DNA: TGTGCCTGGAGTGGGGGGACTATAGATGAGCAGTTCTTC. The chain joins TRBV30 to TRBJ2-1, with 7 bases lining up with TRBD2. The germline V gene encodes CDR1 GTSNPN and CDR2 SVGIG (reference sequence). The CDR3 has 13 residues. Germline trimming cut 1 base from V and 8 bases from J; bases unmatched to any gene: 5.

V is TRBV5-1 and J is TRBJ2-5; 14 positions match TRBD2. The length of the CDR3 is 16 residues. V lost 2 bases and J lost 5; bases outside the gene matches: 5. CDR1 and CDR2 (germline): SGHRS, YFSETQ. The CDR3 DNA is TGCGCCAGCAGCTTCAGACTAGCGGGGGGGCCCGAGACCCAGTACTTC. As protein: CASSFRLAGGPETQYF.

V is TRBV19 and J is TRBJ2-6; 9 bases agree with TRBD1. This CDR3 is 19 amino acids long. The germline gives CDR1 LNHDA, CDR2 SQIVND (reference sequence). V gave up 4 bases and J gave up 2 bases; unmatched junction bases: 12. The CDR3 is CASSTVEGTGTAGANVLTF. For the CDR3, the DNA is TGTGCCAGTAGTACCGTTGAGGGGACAGGGACTGCTGGGGCCAACGTCCTGACTTTC.

This clone was counted between two and nine times. The chain links TRBV5-1 to TRBJ2-7; a possible D gene is TRBD1 (7 bases). The CDR3 extends over 15 amino acids. Trimming cost V 2 bases and J 2 bases, with 14 bases left between them. CDR1 is SGHRS and CDR2 is YFSETQ in the germline V gene. CDR3 protein: CASSLTQGGAYEQYF. CDR3 in DNA: TGCGCCAGCAGCTTAACTCAGGGGGGCGCCTACGAGCAGTACTTC.

This sequence joins TRBV15 and TRBJ2-7; tentative D call: TRBD2 (6 bases). This CDR3 is 13 amino acids long. Trimming cost V 1 base and J 3 bases, with 7 bases left between them. Germline-derived CDR1 and CDR2 are LNHNV and YYDKDF (reference sequence). CDR3 sequence: CATSRVGGYEQYF. For the CDR3, the DNA is TGTGCCACCAGCAGAGTGGGGGGCTACGAGCAGTACTTC.